This T cell receptor (beta chain) was identified during a study of CD8 T cells in Susac syndrome. This CDR3 comprises 15 residues. V was clipped by 5 bases and J by 5 bases; unmatched bases: 10. Germline lookup yields CDR1 SGHTA and CDR2 FQGTGA. The authors reverse transcribed roughly 0.5 to 1 ug RNA with random hexamers. One entry per CDR3 protein, called by TCRdb with MiXCR from the immunoSEQ multiplex PCR reads. Here the sample spans 160,000 or so distinct CDR3 sequences, 95% to 96% being singletons. This clonotype was obtained from a human donor with multiple sclerosis. The chain carries TRBV7-3 and TRBJ2-5; TRBD1 matches at 8 bases. The sequenced sample consisted of CD8+ T cells from PBMCs. The CDR3: CASSQDGQGWETQYF. CDR3 DNA sequence: TGTGCCAGCAGCCAGGACGGACAGGGTTGGGAGACCCAGTACTTC. The full variable domain, its missing parts supplied by reference TRBV7-3 and TRBJ2-5, is GAGVSQTPSNKVTEKGKYVELRCDPISGHTALYWYRQSLGQGPEFLIYFQGTGAADDSGLPNDRFFAVRPEGSVSTLKIQRTERGDSAVYLCASSQDGQGWETQYFGPGTRLLVL.